One sample yielded the 16 T cell receptor beta chains listed below, sequenced in a study of shared clonotypes between healthy human individuals. CD45RO negativity and positive selection for CCR7 defined naive CD8 cells, a population that excluded terminally differentiated effector memory CD45RA+ cells. The repertoire was sequenced with immunoSEQ multiplex PCR; TCRdb's copy has only in-frame clones and lacks some. The sample shows around 2,000,000 clones, around 96% of them seen only once. The specimen sequenced was naive CD8+ T cells sorted from blood. These receptors were collected from a man between 18 and 35 years old in good health.

About this clone itself: Within the sample, other DNA sequences also encode this same CDR3. The V call is TRBV27, the J call TRBJ1-5; 7 bases map to TRBD1. The CDR3 length is 15 residues. V trimming: 4 bases; J trimming: 3 bases; junction bases outside the gene matches: 6. The germline gives CDR1 MNHEY, CDR2 SMNVEV (reference sequence). The CDR3 loop reads CASSSGTVFNQPQHF. The CDR3 DNA reads TGTGCCAGCAGTTCCGGGACAGTGTTCAATCAGCCCCAGCATTTT.

The chain employs TRBV4-3 and TRBJ2-3, with D hard to call. V lost 1 base to trimming and J lost 2 bases, with 7 bases between them. The CDR3 totals 14 residues. CDR1 and CDR2 (germline): LGHNA, YSLEER. CDR3 sequence (DNA): TGCGCCAGCAGCCAAGTGGGTTTCACAGATACGCAGTATTTT. Protein sequence: CASSQVGFTDTQYF.

The chain couples TRBV10-2 to TRBJ2-6; possible D gene TRBD1, 6 bases. With 2 bases removed from V and 5 bases from J, the gap between germline ends came to 10 bases. Germline CDR1 is WSHSY and CDR2 is SAAADI. The CDR3 contains 15 residues. CDR3 amino acids: CASSEVGDRANVLTF. CDR3 sequence (DNA): TGCGCCAGCAGTGAGGTTGGGGACAGGGCCAACGTCCTGACTTTC.

The CDR3 is CASSPWTGALTDTQYF. The CDR3 coding sequence is TGTGCCAGCAGCCCCTGGACAGGGGCCCTCACAGATACGCAGTATTTT. V is TRBV14 and J is TRBJ2-3; 9 bases match TRBD1. Germline-derived CDR1 and CDR2 are SGHDN and FVKESK. The CDR3 extends over 16 amino acids. Trimming removed 4 bases from V and 2 bases from J; junction bases left unmatched: 7.

This sequence joins TRBV4-1 and TRBJ2-5; D is possibly TRBD1 (5 bases). Trimming shortened V by 3 bases and J by 5 bases, and 13 bases separated the two germline ends. The CDR3 runs 14 residues. Germline CDR1 is MGHRA and CDR2 is YSYEKL. CDR3 in amino acids: CASSQRTRTETQYF. Written as DNA, the CDR3 is TGCGCCAGCAGCCAGAGGACACGGACGGAGACCCAGTACTTC.

The rearrangement uses TRBV7-9 and TRBJ2-7, with D tentatively TRBD1 (5 bases). The CDR3 contains 15 residues. The V gene's germline CDR1 is SEHNR and CDR2 FQNEAQ (reference sequence). V lost 5 bases, J lost 0 bases, and 14 bases lay in between. The CDR3 protein is CASSQGEAFSYEQYF. The CDR3 DNA sequence: TGTGCCAGCAGCCAAGGGGAAGCGTTCTCCTACGAGCAGTACTTC.

This rearrangement joins TRBV2 to TRBJ2-3; possible D gene TRBD2, 6 bases. With 4 bases removed from V and 11 bases from J, the gap between germline ends came to 10 bases. Germline V gene data show CDR1 as SNHLY and CDR2 as FYNNEI. This CDR3 has 11 residues. CDR3 amino acids: CASSVGGWQYF. The DNA for the CDR3 is TGTGCCAGCAGTGTCGGGGGTTGGCAGTATTTT.

The chain is built from TRBV5-4 and TRBJ2-1; D unresolved. The ends were cut back, 1 base at V and 5 bases at J, with 4 bases in the middle. Germline values: CDR1 SGHNT, CDR2 YYREEE (reference sequence). CDR3 size: 12 residues. CDR3 sequence reads: CASSLWNNEQFF. CDR3 DNA: TGTGCCAGCAGCTTGTGGAACAATGAGCAGTTCTTC.

This chain joins TRBV6-6 and TRBJ2-1; tentative D call: TRBD2 (6 bases). Trimming cost V 6 bases and J 4 bases, with 16 bases left between them. CDR3 length: 15 amino acids. CDR1 is MNHNY and CDR2 is SVGAGI in the germline V gene (reference sequence). The CDR3 bases are TGTGCCAGCAGCCCTTTAGCGGTAGTATACAATGAGCAGTTCTTC. Amino acids: CASSPLAVVYNEQFF.

The chain combines TRBV11-3 with TRBJ2-1; TRBD2 matches at 8 bases. Trimming removed 11 bases from V and 5 bases from J; junction bases left unmatched: 20. Germline V gene sequence: CDR1 SGHNT, CDR2 YENEEA. This CDR3 comprises 17 residues. The chain's CDR3 is CARTASGGPVFHNEQFF. CDR3 bases: TGTGCCCGAACAGCTTCGGGGGGGCCGGTCTTCCACAATGAGCAGTTCTTC.

A word on this clone: Additional DNA sequences in this sample encode the identical CDR3. The chain couples TRBV5-4 to TRBJ2-7, with 8 bases lining up with TRBD1. Germline CDR1 is SGHNT and CDR2 is YYREEE (reference sequence). The CDR3 extends over 14 amino acids. V shed 2 bases and J 0 bases; nucleotides not matched to a gene: 1. CDR3 protein: CASSFTGGSYEQYF. The CDR3 coding sequence is TGTGCCAGCAGCTTCACAGGGGGCTCCTACGAGCAGTACTTC.

The V call is TRBV27, the J call TRBJ1-5; D may be TRBD1 (5 bases). The CDR3 covers 13 residues. V was pared by 6 bases and J by 3 bases, with 9 bases between. Germline-derived CDR1 and CDR2 are MNHEY and SMNVEV (reference sequence). CDR3 sequence (DNA): TGTGCCAGCAGATTGACAGCCAATCAGCCCCAGCATTTT. Its protein is CASRLTANQPQHF.

This chain uses TRBV15 with TRBJ2-1; the match to TRBD2 covers 11 bases. The CDR3 has 16 residues. The germline V gene has CDR1 LNHNV and CDR2 YYDKDF (reference sequence). Trimming at V came to 4 bases and at J to 6 bases, leaving 8 bases not matched to a gene. The CDR3 DNA sequence: TGTGCCACCAGCAATGCGACTAGCGGGACCATCAATGAGCAGTTCTTC. This sequence encodes CATSNATSGTINEQFF.

The chain is built from TRBV5-4 and TRBJ2-3; D not certain. The V end lost 0 bases, the J end lost 0 bases, and 8 bases lay between the germline ends. Looked up from germline, CDR1 is SGHNT and CDR2 is YYREEE (reference sequence). This CDR3 region has 15 residues. CDR3 residues: CASSLGGVSTDTQYF. The CDR3 coding sequence is TGTGCCAGCAGCTTGGGTGGAGTCAGCACAGATACGCAGTATTTT.

The V and J genes are TRBV2 and TRBJ2-7, with D possibly TRBD1 on 5 matching bases. Germline CDR1 is SNHLY and CDR2 is FYNNEI. The CDR3 is 13 residues long. The V and J ends lost 7 bases and 6 bases respectively, with 16 bases between them. The CDR3, as DNA: TGTGCCAGCAAGGGGTCCCCCACCGGCGAGCAGTACTTC. Protein product: CASKGSPTGEQYF.

The chain carries TRBV27 and TRBJ2-7, with D possibly being TRBD2 (6 bases). CDR1 and CDR2 (germline): MNHEY, SMNVEV (reference sequence). The CDR3 consists of 15 residues. Between the trimmed V and J ends, which lost 6 bases and 5 bases, there was a span of 20 bases. The CDR3 spells CASSPLPSGEDEQYF. CDR3 coding DNA: TGTGCCAGCAGCCCGCTACCATCGGGGGAGGACGAGCAGTACTTC.